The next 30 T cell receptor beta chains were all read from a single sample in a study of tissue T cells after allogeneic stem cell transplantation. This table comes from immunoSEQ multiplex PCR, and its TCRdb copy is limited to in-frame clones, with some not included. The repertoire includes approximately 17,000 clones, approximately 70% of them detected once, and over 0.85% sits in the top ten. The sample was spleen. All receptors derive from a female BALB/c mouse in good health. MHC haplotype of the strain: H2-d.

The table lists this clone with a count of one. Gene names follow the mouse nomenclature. This CDR3 is CASGDAGGLTRDTQYF. CDR3 DNA (partial): TGTGCCAGCGGTGATGCTGGGGGGCTGACGAGGGACACCCAGTAC. The chain recombines TRBV13-2 with TRBJ2-5; TRBD2 agrees at 8 bases. Read coverage stops 1 residue before the CDR3 terminus; the germline J gene supplies the remainder. The CDR3 contains 16 residues. The V gene end was trimmed by 0 bases and the J gene end by 6 bases; junction bases not matched to a gene: 9. Germline assignment: CDR1 NNHNN and CDR2 SYGAGS (reference sequence).

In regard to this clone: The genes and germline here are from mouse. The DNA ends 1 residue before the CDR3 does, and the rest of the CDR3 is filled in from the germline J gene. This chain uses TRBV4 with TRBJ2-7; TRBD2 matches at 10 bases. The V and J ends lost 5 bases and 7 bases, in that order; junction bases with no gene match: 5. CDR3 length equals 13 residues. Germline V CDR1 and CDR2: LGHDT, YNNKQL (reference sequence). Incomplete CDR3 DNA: TGTGCCAGCAGCCGGGACTGGGGTGGGGAACAGTAC. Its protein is CASSRDWGGEQY. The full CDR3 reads CASSRDWGGEQYF.

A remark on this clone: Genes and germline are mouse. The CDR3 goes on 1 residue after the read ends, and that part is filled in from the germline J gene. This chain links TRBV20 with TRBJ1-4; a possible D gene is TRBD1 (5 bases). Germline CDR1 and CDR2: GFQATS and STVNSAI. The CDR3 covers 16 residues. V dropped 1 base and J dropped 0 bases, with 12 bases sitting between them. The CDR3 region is CGARGAGALSNERLFF. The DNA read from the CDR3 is TGTGGTGCTAGGGGGGCCGGGGCACTTTCCAACGAAAGATTATTT.

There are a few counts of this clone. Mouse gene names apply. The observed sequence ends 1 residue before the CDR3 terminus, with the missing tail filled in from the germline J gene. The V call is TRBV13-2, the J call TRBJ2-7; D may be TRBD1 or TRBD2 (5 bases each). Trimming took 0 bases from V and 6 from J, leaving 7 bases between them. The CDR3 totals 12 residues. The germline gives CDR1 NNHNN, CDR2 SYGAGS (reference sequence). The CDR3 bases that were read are TGTGCCAGCGGTGATGGGGGGAGTGAACAGTAC. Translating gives CASGDGGSEQY. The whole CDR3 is CASGDGGSEQYF.

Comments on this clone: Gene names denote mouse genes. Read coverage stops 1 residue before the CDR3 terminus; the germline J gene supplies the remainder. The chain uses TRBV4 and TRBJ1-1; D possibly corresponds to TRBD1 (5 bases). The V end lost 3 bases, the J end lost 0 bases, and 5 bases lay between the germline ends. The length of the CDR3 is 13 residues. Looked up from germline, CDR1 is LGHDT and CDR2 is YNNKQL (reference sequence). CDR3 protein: CASSYRANTEVFF. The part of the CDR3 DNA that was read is TGTGCCAGCAGCTACAGGGCAAACACAGAAGTCTTC. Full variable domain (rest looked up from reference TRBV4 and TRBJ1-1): ETAVFQTPNYHVTQVGNEVSFNCKQTLGHDTMYWYKQDSKKLLKIMFSYNNKQLIVNETVPRRFSPQSSDKAHLNLRIKSVEPEDSAVYLCASSYRANTEVFFGKGTRLTVV.

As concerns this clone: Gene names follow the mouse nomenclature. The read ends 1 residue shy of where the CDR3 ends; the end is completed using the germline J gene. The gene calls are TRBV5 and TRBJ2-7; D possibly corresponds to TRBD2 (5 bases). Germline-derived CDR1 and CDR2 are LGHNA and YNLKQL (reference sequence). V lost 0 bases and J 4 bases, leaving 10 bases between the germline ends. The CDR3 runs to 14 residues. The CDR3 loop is CASSQDSWTYEQYF. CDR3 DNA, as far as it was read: TGTGCCAGCAGCCAAGATTCCTGGACTTATGAACAGTAC.

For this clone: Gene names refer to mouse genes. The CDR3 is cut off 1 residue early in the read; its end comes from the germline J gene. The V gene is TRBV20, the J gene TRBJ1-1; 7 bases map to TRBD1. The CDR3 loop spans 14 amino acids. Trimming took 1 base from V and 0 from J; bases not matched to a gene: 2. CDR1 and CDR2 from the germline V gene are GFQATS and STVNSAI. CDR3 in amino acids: CGARVQGANTEVFF. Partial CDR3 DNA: TGTGGTGCTAGGGTGCAGGGGGCAAACACAGAAGTCTTC.

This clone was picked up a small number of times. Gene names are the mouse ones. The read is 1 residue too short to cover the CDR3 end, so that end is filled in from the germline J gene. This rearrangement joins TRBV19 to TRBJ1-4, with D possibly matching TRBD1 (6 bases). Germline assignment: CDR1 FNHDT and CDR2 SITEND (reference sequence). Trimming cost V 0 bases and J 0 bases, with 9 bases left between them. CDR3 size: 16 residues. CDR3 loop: CASSIGGALSNERLFF. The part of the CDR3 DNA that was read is TGTGCCAGCAGTATAGGGGGGGCTCTTTCCAACGAAAGATTATTT. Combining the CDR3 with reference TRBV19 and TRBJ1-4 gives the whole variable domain GGIITQTPKFLIGQEGQKLTLKCQQNFNHDTMYWYRQDSGKGLRLIYYSITENDLQKGDLSEGYDASREKKSSFSLTVTSAQKNEMAVFLCASSIGGALSNERLFFGHGTKLSVL.

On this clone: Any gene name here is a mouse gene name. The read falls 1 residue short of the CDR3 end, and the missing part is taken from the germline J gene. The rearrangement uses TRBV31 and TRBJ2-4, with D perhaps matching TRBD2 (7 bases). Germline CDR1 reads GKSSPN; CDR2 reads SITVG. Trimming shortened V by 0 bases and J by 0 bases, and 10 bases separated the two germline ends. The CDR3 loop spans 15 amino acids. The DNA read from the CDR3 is TGTGCCTGGAGTCTGGGGGGCCCTAGTCAAAACACCTTGTAC. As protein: CAWSLGGPSQNTLY. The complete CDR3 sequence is CAWSLGGPSQNTLYF.

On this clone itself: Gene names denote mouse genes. The CDR3 bases that were read are TGTGCCAGCGACGACTGGGGTCAAGACACCCAGTAC. It is translated as CASDDWGQDTQY. The CDR3 in full is CASDDWGQDTQYF. The rearrangement uses TRBV13-2 and TRBJ2-5, with TRBD2 identical over 8 bases. The missing CDR3 end, 1 residue past where the read stops, is filled in from the germline J gene. The CDR3 totals 13 residues. Germline trimming cut 6 bases from V and 3 bases from J; bases unmatched to any gene: 3. CDR1 and CDR2 (germline): NNHNN, SYGAGS (reference sequence).

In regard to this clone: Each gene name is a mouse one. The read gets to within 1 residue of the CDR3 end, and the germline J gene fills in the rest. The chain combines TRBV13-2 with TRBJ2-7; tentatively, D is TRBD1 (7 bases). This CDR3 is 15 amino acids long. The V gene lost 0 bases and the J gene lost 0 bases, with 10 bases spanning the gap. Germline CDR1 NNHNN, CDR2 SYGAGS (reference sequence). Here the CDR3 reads CASGDAGGNSYEQYF. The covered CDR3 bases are TGTGCCAGCGGTGATGCAGGGGGGAACTCCTATGAACAGTAC.

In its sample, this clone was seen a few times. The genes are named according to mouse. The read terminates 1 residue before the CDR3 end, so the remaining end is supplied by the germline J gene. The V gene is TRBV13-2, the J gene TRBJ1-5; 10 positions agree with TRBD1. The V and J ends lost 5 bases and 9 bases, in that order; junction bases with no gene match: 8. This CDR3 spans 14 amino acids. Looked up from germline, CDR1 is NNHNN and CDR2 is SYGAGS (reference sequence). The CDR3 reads CASGPGQGMWAPLF. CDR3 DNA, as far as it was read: TGTGCCAGCGGGCCGGGACAGGGGATGTGGGCTCCGCTT.

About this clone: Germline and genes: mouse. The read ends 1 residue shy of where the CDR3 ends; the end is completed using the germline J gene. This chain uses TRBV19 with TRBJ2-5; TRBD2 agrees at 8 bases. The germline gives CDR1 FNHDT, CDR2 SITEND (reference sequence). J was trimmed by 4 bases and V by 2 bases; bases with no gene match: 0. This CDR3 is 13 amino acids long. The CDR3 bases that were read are TGTGCCAGCAGTATCTGGGGGGAAGACACCCAGTAC. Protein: CASSIWGEDTQY. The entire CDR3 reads CASSIWGEDTQYF.

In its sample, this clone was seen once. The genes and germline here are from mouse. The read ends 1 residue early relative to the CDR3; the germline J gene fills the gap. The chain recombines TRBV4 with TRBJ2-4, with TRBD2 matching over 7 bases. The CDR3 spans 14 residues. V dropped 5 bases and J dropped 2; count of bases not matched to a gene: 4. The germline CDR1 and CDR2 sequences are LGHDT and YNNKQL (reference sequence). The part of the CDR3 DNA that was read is TGTGCCAGCAGCAGTGGGGGGACTCAAAACACCTTGTAC. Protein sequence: CASSSGGTQNTLY. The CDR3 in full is CASSSGGTQNTLYF. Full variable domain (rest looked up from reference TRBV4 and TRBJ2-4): ETAVFQTPNYHVTQVGNEVSFNCKQTLGHDTMYWYKQDSKKLLKIMFSYNNKQLIVNETVPRRFSPQSSDKAHLNLRIKSVEPEDSAVYLCASSSGGTQNTLYFGAGTRLSVL.

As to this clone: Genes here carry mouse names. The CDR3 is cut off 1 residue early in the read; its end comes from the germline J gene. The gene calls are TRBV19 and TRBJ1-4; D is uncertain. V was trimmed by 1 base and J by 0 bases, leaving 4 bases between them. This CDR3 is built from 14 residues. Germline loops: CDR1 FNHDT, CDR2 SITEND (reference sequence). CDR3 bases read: TGTGCCAGCAGTATAAAAATTTCCAACGAAAGATTATTT. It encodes CASSIKISNERLF. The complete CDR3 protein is CASSIKISNERLFF.

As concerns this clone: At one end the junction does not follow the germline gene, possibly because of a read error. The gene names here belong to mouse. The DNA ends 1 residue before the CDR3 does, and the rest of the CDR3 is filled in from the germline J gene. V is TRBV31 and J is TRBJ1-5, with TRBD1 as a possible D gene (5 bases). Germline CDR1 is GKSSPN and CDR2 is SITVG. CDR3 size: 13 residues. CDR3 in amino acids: CAWSLGHNQVPLF. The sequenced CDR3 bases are TGTGCCTGGAGTTTAGGACATAACCAGGTTCCGCTT. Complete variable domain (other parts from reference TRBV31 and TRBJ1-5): AQTIHQWPVAEIKAVGSPLSLGCTIKGKSSPNLYWYWQATGGTLQQLFYSITVGQVESVVQLNLSASRPKDDQFILSTEKLLLSHSGFYLCAWSLGHNQVPLFGEGTRLSVL.

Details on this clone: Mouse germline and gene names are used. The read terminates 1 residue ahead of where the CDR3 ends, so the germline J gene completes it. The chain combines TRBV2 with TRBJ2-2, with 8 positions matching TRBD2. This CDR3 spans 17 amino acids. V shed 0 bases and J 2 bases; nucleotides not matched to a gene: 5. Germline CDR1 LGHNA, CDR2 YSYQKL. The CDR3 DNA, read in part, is TGTGCCAGCAGCCAAGAGGGGGCTGGGGGGAACACCGGGCAGCTCTAC. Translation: CASSQEGAGGNTGQLY. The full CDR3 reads CASSQEGAGGNTGQLYF.

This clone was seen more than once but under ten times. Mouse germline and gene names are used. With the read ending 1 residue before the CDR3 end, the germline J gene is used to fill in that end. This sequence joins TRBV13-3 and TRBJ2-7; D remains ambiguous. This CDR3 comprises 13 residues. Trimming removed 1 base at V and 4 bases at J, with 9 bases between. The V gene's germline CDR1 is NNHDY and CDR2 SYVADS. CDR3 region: CASSDPRLYEQYF. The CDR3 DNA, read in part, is TGTGCCAGCAGTGATCCCCGGCTGTATGAACAGTAC.

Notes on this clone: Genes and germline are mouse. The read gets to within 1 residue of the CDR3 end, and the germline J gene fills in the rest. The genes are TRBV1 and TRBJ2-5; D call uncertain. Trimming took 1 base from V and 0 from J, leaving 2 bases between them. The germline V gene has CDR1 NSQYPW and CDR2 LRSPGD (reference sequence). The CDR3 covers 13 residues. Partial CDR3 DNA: TGCACCTGCAGTGCAGTTAACCAAGACACCCAGTAC. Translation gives CTCSAVNQDTQY. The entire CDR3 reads CTCSAVNQDTQYF.

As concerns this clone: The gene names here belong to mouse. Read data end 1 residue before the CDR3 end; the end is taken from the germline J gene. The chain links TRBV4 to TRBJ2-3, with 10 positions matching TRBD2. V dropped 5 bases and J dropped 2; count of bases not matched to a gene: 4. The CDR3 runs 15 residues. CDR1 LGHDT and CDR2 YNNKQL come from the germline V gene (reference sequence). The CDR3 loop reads CASSRDWGIAETLYF. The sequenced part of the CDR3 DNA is TGTGCCAGCAGCCGGGACTGGGGAATTGCAGAAACGCTGTAT.

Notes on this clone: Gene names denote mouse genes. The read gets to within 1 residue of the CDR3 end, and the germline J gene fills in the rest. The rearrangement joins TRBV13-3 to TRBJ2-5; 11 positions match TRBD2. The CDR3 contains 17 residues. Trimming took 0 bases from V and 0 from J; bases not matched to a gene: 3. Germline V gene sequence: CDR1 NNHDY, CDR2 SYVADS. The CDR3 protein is CASSDGGLGVNQDTQYF. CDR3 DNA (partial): TGTGCCAGCAGTGATGGGGGACTGGGGGTTAACCAAGACACCCAGTAC.

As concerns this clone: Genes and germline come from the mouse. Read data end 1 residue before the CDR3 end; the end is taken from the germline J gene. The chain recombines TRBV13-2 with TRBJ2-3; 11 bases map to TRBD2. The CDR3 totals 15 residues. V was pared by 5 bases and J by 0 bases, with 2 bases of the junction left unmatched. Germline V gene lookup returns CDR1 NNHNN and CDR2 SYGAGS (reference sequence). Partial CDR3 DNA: TGTGCCAGCGGGGGGACTGGGGGTAGTGCAGAAACGCTGTAT. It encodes CASGGTGGSAETLY. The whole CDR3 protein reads CASGGTGGSAETLYF.

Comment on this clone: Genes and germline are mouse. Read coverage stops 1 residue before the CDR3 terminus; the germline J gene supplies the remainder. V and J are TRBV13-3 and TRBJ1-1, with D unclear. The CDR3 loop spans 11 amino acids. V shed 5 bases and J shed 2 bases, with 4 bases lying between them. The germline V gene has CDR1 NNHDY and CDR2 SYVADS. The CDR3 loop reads CASSDNTEVFF. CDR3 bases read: TGTGCCAGCAGCGACAACACAGAAGTCTTC.

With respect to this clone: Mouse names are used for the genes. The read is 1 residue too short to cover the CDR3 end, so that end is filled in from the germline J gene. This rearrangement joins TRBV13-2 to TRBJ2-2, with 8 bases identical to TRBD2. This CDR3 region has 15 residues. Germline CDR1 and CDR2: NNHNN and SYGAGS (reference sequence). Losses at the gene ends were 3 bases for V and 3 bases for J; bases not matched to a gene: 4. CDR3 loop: CASGAWGVDTGQLYF. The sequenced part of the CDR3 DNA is TGTGCCAGCGGTGCCTGGGGGGTGGACACCGGGCAGCTCTAC.

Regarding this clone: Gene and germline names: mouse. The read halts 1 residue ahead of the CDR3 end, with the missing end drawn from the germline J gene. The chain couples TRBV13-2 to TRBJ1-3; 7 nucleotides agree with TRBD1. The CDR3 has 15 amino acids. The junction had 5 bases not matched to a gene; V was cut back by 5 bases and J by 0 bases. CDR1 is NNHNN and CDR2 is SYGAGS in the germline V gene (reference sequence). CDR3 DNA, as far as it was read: TGTGCCAGCGGGATGACAGGGAATTCTGGAAATACGCTCTAT. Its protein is CASGMTGNSGNTLY. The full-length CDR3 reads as CASGMTGNSGNTLYF.

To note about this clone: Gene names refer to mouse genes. This CDR3 is CAWGRTGLGSDYTF. The DNA read from the CDR3 is TGTGCCTGGGGCAGGACAGGGCTGGGCTCCGACTACACC. This sequence joins TRBV31 and TRBJ1-2; 8 nucleotides match TRBD1. The read stops 1 residue short of the end of the CDR3; the missing end is completed from the germline J gene. Germline loops: CDR1 GKSSPN, CDR2 SITVG. The trim removed 5 bases at V and 4 bases at J, leaving 9 bases unmatched. The CDR3 has 14 residues.

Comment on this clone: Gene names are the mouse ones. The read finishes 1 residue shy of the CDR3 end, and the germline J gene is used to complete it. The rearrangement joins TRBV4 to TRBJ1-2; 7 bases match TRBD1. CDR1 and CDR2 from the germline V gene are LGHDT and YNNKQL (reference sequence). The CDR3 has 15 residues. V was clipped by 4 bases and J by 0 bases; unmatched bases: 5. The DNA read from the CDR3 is TGTGCCAGCAGCTTACCGGGACAGACAAACTCCGACTACACC. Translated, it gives CASSLPGQTNSDYT. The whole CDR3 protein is CASSLPGQTNSDYTF.

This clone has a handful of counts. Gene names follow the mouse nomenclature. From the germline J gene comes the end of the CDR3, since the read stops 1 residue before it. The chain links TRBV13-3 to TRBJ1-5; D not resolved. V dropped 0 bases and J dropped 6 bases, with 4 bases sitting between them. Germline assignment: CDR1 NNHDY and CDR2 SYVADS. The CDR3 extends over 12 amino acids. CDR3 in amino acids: CASSDGGQAPLF. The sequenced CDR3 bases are TGTGCCAGCAGTGATGGGGGCCAGGCTCCGCTT.

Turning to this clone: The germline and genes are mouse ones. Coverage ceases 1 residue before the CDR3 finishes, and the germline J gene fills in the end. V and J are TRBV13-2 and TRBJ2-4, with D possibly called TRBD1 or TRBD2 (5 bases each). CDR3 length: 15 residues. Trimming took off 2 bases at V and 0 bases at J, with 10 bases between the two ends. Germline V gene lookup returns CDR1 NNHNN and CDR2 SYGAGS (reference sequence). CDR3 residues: CASGEGTASQNTLYF. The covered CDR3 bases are TGTGCCAGCGGTGAGGGGACCGCCAGTCAAAACACCTTGTAC.

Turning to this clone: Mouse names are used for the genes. CDR3: CASSSGTGVSYEQYF. The CDR3 bases that were read are TGTGCCAGCAGTTCCGGGACTGGGGTCTCCTATGAACAGTAC. The chain uses TRBV13-3 and TRBJ2-7; 10 positions agree with TRBD2. The read terminates 1 residue ahead of where the CDR3 ends, so the germline J gene completes it. The germline V gene encodes CDR1 NNHDY and CDR2 SYVADS. CDR3 length: 15 amino acids. V shed 4 bases, J shed 0 bases, and the junction held 4 bases outside the gene matches.